The source of this TCR beta chain is a study of CD8 T cells in ankylosing spondylitis. Overall study findings and caveats: There was reportedly significant enrichment of clones that were disease-linked in matched ankylosing spondylitis synovial fluid. Blood of patients with ankylosing spondylitis appeared to be characterized by a TCR beta motif of eight highly homologous variants. Clones linked with disease were CD8+ and fairly uncommon in the peripheral blood.

TCRdb reprocessed the 5' RACE reads via MiXCR and lists one record per CDR3 protein. Among about 220,000 distinct CDR3 sequences listed, roughly 18% were seen once. Deletions cut 6 bases from V and 8 bases from J, with 25 bases between. Germline CDR1 reads ENHRY; CDR2 reads SYGVKD. The length of the CDR3 is 16 residues. For this clonotype: Antigen unknown.

The V and J genes are TRBV10-3 and TRBJ1-2; D ambiguous. Sequencing was performed on blood, either unsorted or a sorted T cell fraction (not recorded which). This TCR derives from a male donor with ankylosing spondylitis. CDR3 protein: CAISNGRPAPPGGYTF. The CDR3 coding sequence is TGTGCCATCAGCAACGGACGACCCGCCCCGCCTGGAGGCTACACCTTC.